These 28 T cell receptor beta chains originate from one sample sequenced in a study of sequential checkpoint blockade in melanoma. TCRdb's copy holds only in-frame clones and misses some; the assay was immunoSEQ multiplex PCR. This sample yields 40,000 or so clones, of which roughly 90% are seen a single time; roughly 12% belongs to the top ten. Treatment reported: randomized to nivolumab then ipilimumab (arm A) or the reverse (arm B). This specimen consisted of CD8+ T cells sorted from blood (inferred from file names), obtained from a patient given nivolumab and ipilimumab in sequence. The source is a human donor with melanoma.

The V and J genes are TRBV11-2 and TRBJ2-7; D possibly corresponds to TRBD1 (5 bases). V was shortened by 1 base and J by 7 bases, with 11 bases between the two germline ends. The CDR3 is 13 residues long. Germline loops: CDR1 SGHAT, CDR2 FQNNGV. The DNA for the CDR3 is TGTGCCAGCAGCTTAGGGGGCGAACGAGAGCAGTACTTC. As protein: CASSLGGEREQYF.

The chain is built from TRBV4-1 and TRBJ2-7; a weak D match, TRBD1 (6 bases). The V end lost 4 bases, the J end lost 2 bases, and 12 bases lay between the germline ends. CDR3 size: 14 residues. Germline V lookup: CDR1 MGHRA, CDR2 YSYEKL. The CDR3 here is CASSPDSLTYEQYF. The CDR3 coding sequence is TGCGCCAGCAGCCCGGACAGCCTAACCTACGAGCAGTACTTC.

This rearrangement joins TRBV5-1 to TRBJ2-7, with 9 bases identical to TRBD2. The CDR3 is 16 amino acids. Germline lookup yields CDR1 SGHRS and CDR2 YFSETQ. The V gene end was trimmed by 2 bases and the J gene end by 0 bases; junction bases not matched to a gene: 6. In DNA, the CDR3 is TGCGCCAGCAGCTTAAGTGAGACTAGCGGCTCCTACGAGCAGTACTTC. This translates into CASSLSETSGSYEQYF. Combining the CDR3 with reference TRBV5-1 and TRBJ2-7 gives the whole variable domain KAGVTQTPRYLIKTRGQQVTLSCSPISGHRSVSWYQQTPGQGLQFLFEYFSETQRNKGNFPGRFSGRQFSNSRSEMNVSTLELGDSALYLCASSLSETSGSYEQYFGPGTRLTVT.

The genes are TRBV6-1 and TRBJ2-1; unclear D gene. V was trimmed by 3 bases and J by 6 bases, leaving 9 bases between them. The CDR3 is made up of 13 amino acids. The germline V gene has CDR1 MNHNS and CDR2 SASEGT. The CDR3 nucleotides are TGTGCCAGCAGTGATTTGTCCGGCAATGAGCAGTTCTTC. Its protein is CASSDLSGNEQFF.

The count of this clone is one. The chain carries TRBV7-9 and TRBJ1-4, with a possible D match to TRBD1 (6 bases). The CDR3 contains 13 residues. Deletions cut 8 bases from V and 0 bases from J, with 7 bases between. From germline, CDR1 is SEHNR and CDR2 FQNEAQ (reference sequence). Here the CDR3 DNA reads TGTGCCAGCGGGGACACAACTAATGAAAAACTGTTTTTT. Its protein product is CASGDTTNEKLFF.

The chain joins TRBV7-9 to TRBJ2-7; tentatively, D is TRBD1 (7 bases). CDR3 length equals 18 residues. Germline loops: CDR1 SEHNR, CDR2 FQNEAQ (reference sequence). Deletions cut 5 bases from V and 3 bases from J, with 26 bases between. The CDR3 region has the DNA TGTGCCAGCAGCCCGAGGGGCGCCGACAGGGACTCTATCTACGAGCAGTACTTC. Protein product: CASSPRGADRDSIYEQYF.

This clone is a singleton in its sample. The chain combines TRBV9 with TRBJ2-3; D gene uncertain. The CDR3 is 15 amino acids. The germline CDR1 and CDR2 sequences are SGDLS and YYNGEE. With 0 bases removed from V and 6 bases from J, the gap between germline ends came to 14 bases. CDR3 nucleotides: TGTGCCAGCAGCGTAGAAGAGGTTCGGTTGGATACGCAGTATTTT. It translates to CASSVEEVRLDTQYF. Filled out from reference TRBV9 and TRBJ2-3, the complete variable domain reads DSGVTQTPKHLITATGQRVTLRCSPRSGDLSVYWYQQSLDQGLQFLIQYYNGEERAKGNILERFSAQQFPDLHSELNLSSLELGDSALYFCASSVEEVRLDTQYFGPGTRLTVL.

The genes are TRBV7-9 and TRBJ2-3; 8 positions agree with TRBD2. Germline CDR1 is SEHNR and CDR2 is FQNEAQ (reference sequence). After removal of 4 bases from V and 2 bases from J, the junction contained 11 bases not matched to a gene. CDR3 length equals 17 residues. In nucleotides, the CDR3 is TGTGCCAGCAGCTCATTAGCGGGATTGGGGCTCACAGATACGCAGTATTTT. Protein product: CASSSLAGLGLTDTQYF. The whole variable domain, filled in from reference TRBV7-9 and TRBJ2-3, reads DTGVSQNPRHKITKRGQNVTFRCDPISEHNRLYWYRQTLGQGPEFLTYFQNEAQLEKSRLLSDRFSAERPKGSFSTLEIQRTEQGDSAMYLCASSSLAGLGLTDTQYFGPGTRLTVL.

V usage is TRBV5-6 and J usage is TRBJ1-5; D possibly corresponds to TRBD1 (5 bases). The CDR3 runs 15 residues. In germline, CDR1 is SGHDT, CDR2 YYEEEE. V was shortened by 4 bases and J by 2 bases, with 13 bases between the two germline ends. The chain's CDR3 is CASSHGGVGNQPQHF. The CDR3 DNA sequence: TGTGCCAGCAGCCACGGGGGGGTGGGCAATCAGCCCCAGCATTTT.

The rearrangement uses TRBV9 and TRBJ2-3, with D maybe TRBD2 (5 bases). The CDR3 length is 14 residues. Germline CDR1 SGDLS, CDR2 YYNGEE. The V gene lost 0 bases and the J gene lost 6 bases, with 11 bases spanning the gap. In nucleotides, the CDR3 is TGTGCCAGCAGCGTAGACGGTAGCGAGGATACGCAGTATTTT. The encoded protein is CASSVDGSEDTQYF.

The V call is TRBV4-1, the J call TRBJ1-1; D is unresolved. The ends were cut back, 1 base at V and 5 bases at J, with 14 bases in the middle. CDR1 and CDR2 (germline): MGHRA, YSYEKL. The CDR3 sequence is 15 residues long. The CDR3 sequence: CASSQVRSPRTEAFF. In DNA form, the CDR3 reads TGCGCCAGCAGCCAAGTAAGAAGTCCGAGAACTGAAGCTTTCTTT.

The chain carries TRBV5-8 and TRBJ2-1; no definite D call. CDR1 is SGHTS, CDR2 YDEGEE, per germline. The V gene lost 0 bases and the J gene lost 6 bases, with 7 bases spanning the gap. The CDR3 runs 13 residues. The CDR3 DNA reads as TGTGCCAGCAGCTTGGTTGTCCTCAATGAGCAGTTCTTC. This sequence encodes CASSLVVLNEQFF.

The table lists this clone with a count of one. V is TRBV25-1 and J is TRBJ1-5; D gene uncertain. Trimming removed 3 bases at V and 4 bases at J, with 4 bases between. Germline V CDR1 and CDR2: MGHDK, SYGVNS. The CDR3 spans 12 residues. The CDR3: CASSDLNQPQHF. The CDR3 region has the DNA TGTGCCAGCAGTGACTTAAATCAGCCCCAGCATTTT.

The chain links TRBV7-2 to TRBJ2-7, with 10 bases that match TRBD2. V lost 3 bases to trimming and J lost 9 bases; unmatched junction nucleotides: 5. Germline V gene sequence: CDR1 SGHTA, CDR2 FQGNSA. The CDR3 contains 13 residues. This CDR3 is CASSFSGGLVQYV. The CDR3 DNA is TGTGCCAGCAGCTTTAGCGGGGGGCTCGTGCAGTACGTC.

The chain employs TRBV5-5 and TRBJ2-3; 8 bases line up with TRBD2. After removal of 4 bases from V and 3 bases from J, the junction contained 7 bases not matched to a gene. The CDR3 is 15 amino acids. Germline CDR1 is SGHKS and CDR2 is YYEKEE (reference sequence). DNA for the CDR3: TGTGCCAGCAGCCCACTAGCGGCGGCAACAGATACGCAGTATTTT. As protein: CASSPLAAATDTQYF. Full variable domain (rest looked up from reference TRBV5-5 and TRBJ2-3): DAGVTQSPTHLIKTRGQQVTLRCSPISGHKSVSWYQQVLGQGPQFIFQYYEKEERGRGNFPDRFSARQFPNYSSELNVNALLLGDSALYLCASSPLAAATDTQYFGPGTRLTVL.

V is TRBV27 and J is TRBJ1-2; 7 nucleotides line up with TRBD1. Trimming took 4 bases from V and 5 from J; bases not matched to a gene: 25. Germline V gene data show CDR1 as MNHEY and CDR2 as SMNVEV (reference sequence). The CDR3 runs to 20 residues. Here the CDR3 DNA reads TGTGCCAGCAGTTCTACGACCCTAGACAGGGAGGTGGTATTTGGGTATGGCTACACCTTC. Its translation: CASSSTTLDREVVFGYGYTF.

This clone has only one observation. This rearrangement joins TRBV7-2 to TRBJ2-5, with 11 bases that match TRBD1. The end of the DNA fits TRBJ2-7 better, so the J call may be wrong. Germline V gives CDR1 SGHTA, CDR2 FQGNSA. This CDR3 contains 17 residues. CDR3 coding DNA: TGTGCCAGCAGCTTATTTCTCGACGGGACAGGGGGCTACGAGCAGTACTTC. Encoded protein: CASSLFLDGTGGYEQYF.

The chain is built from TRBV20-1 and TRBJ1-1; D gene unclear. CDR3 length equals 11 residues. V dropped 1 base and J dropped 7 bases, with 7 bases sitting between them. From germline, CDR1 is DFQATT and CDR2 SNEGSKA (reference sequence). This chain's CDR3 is CSARVTVEAFF. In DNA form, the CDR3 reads TGCAGTGCTAGAGTAACAGTTGAAGCTTTCTTT.

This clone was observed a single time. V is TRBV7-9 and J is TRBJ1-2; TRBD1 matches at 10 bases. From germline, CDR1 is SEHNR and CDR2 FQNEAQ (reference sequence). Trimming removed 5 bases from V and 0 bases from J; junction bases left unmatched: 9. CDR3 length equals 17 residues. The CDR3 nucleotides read TGTGCCAGCAGCCCATCCGGGACAGGGGTCGCTAACTATGGCTACACCTTC. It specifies CASSPSGTGVANYGYTF.

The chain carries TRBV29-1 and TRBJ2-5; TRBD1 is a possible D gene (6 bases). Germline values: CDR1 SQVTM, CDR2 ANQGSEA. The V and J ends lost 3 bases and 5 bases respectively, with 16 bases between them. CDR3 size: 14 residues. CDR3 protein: CSVDVRGIRETQYF. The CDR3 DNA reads TGCAGCGTTGACGTCAGGGGTATCAGGGAGACCCAGTACTTC. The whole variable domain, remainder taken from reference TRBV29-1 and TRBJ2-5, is SAVISQKPSRDICQRGTSLTIQCQVDSQVTMMFWYRQQPGQSLTLIATANQGSEATYESGFVIDKFPISRPNLTFSTLTVSNMSPEDSSIYLCSVDVRGIRETQYFGPGTRLLVL.

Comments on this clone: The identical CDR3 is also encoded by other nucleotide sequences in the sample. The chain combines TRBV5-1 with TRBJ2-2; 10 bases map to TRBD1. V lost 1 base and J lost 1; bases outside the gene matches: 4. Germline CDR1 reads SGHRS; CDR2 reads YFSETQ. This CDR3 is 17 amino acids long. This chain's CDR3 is CASSLTRTGGNTGELFF. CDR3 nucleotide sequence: TGCGCCAGCAGCTTGACCCGGACAGGGGGGAACACCGGGGAGCTGTTTTTT. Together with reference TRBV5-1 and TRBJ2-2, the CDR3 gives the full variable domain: KAGVTQTPRYLIKTRGQQVTLSCSPISGHRSVSWYQQTPGQGLQFLFEYFSETQRNKGNFPGRFSGRQFSNSRSEMNVSTLELGDSALYLCASSLTRTGGNTGELFFGEGSRLTVL.

CDR3 coding DNA: TGTGCCAGCAGCCCTCTAAACAGAGACTACGAGCAGTACTTC. Its protein product is CASSPLNRDYEQYF. This sequence joins TRBV7-6 and TRBJ2-7; D gene ambiguous. Germline lookup yields CDR1 SGHVS and CDR2 FNYEAQ. With 5 bases removed from V and 3 bases from J, the gap between germline ends came to 14 bases. The CDR3 covers 14 residues.

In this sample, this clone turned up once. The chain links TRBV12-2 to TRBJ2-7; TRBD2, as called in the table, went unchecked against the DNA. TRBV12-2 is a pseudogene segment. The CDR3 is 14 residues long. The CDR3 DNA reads TGTGCAGCGGGAGGGGGCAAAAACTCCTACGAGCAGTACGTC. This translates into CAAGGGKNSYEQYV.

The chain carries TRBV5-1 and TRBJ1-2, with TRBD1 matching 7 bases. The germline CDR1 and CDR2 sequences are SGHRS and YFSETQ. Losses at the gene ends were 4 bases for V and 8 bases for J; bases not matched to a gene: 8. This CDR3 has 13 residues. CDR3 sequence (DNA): TGCGCCAGCAGCGGCGGGGACAGTGAGGGCTACACCTTC. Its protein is CASSGGDSEGYTF.

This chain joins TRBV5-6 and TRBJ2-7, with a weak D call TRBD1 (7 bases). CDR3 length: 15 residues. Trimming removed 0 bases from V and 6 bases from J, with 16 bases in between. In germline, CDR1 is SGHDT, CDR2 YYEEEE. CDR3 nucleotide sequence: TGTGCCAGCAGCTTGGGTGGAGGGGGCTTCGTCGAGCAGTACGTC. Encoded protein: CASSLGGGGFVEQYV.

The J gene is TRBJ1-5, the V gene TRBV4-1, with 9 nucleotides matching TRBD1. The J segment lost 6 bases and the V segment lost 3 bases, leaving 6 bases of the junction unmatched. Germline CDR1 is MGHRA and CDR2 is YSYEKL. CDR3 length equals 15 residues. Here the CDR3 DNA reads TGCGCCAGCAGCCAGTTTACAGGGGGCAGTCAGCCCCAGCATTTT. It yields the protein CASSQFTGGSQPQHF.

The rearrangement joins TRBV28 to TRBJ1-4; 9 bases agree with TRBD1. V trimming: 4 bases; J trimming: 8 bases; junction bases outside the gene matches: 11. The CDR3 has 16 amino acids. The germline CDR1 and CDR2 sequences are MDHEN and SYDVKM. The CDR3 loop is CASSSTPRDREEKLFF. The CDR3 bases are TGTGCCAGCAGTTCCACTCCCCGGGACAGGGAGGAAAAACTGTTTTTT.

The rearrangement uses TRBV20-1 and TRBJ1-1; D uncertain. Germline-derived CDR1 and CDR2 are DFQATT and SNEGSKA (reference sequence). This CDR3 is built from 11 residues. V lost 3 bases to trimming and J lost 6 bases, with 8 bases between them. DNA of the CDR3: TGCAGTGCTAGGCTCGGGGCTGAAGCTTTCTTT. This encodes CSARLGAEAFF.